Listed below are T cell receptor beta chains from one sample, sequenced in a study of blood T cell repertoires in COVID-19. The repertoire was sequenced with immunoSEQ multiplex PCR; TCRdb's copy has only in-frame clones and lacks some. The profile shows about 90,000 clones, around 94% of them singletons. The sample comprised peripheral blood. The source is a woman aged 55-70 years with active COVID-19. Each CDR3 is given with its conserved first and last residue. The D gene is left open where the match is weak. Some rows mark clone size as missing; the rest say once, few, many or name a class of expanded clone.

TRBV27	-	TRBD1	TRBJ2-7	TGTGCCAGCAGTTCGGGACAGCCCCCCTACGAGCAGTACTTC	CASSSGQPPYEQYF
TRBV4-3	-	-	TRBJ2-2	TGCGCCAGCAGCCAAGATAGGACTACTTACACCGGGGAGCTGTTTTTT	CASSQDRTTYTGELFF
TRBV10-3	-	-	TRBJ2-7	TGTGCCATCAGTGTGGCGGGGGACACCTCCTACGAGCAGTACTTC	CAISVAGDTSYEQYF
TRBV2	-	TRBD1	TRBJ2-7	TGTGCCAGCAGAGGGGACAGGAGAGATTCCTACGAGCAGTACTTC	CASRGDRRDSYEQYF
TRBV5-6	-	-	TRBJ1-5	TGTGCCAGCAGCTTGGGGGCGGGGGCGAGCAATCAGCCCCAGCATTTT	CASSLGAGASNQPQHF
TRBV2	-	-	TRBJ1-5	TGTGCCATAAGGGGTTATAGCAATCAGCCCCAGCATTTT	CAIRGYSNQPQHF
TRBV30	-	-	TRBJ1-5	TGTGCCTGGAGTGTCAGTGTCCCGGGGCCCCAGCATTTT	CAWSVSVPGPQHF
TRBV9	once	-	TRBJ2-1	TGTGCCAGCAGCTCTAGTGAGCGAGCCCTCTACAATGAGCAGTTCTTC	CASSSSERALYNEQFF
TRBV11-3	-	-	TRBJ1-2	TGTGCCAGCAGCTTAGGACAGGCCCCAGGAGGCTACACCTTC	CASSLGQAPGGYTF
TRBV19	-	-	TRBJ2-1	TGTGCCAGTAGTATAGCTAAAACGGGGAGCCATGAGCAGTTCTTC	CASSIAKTGSHEQFF
TRBV12-3/TRBV12-4	once	-	TRBJ1-5	TGTGCCAGCAGTTTAGCAGGGGGAGACCAGCATTTT	CASSLAGGDQHF
TRBV9	-	TRBD2	TRBJ2-5	TGTGCCAGCAGCCCTTCTAGCGGGGCCGCAGAGACCCAGTACTTC	CASSPSSGAAETQYF
TRBV28	-	-	TRBJ1-1	TGTGCCAGCAGTTTTTTCGGGGGTCGCTCTGAAGCTTTCTTT	CASSFFGGRSEAFF
TRBV3-1/TRBV3-2	once	-	TRBJ2-7	TGTGCCAGCAGCATGGGACACCTGCTTGGGGAGCAGTACTTC	CASSMGHLLGEQYF
TRBV11-2	-	TRBD1	TRBJ1-2	TGTGCCAGCAGCTGGGGCAGGGGGGATGGCTACACCTTC	CASSWGRGDGYTF
TRBV7-9	-	-	TRBJ2-7	TGTGCCAGCAGGGGTCGCGGGTACGAGCAGTACTTC	CASRGRGYEQYF
TRBV30	-	-	TRBJ1-1	TGTGCCTGGAGTTTCTGGCCGAACACTGAAGCTTTCTTT	CAWSFWPNTEAFF
TRBV5-6	-	-	TRBJ2-1	TGTGCCGGAATTCTTGGAGGGAAAAATGAGCAGTTCTTC	CAGILGGKNEQFF
TRBV4-1	once	-	TRBJ2-2	TGCGCCAGCAGCCAAGGCCCCCTAGCTGGGACCGGGGAGCTGTTTTTT	CASSQGPLAGTGELFF
TRBV28	few	TRBD1	TRBJ2-5	TGTGCCAACCGGGACAGGGATCTTCGAGAGACCCAGTACTTC	CANRDRDLRETQYF
TRBV3-1/TRBV3-2	-	-	TRBJ1-2	TGTGCCAGCAGCCAAGCGGCAGGGAGCTACACCTTC	CASSQAAGSYTF
TRBV5-6	-	TRBD1	TRBJ2-3	TGTGCCAGCAGCTTGGCTGGGAAGGGGGCCACAGATACGCAGTATTTT	CASSLAGKGATDTQYF
TRBV7-9	-	-	TRBJ2-3	TGTGCCAGCAGCTTAGAGACTAGCACAGATACGCAGTATTTT	CASSLETSTDTQYF
TRBV29-1	-	-	TRBJ2-3	TGCAGCGTTGAGACATCTTTTGATACGCAGTATTTT	CSVETSFDTQYF
TRBV4-1	-	TRBD2	TRBJ2-5	TGCGCCAGCAGCCATGGAGGACTAGCTGGTAGAGAGACCCAGTACTTC	CASSHGGLAGRETQYF
TRBV5-1	-	TRBD2	TRBJ2-1	TGCGCCAGCAGCTTGAGCCTAGCGGGAGTCAATGAGCAGTTCTTC	CASSLSLAGVNEQFF
TRBV24-1	-	TRBD2	TRBJ2-1	TGTGCCACCCAACTAGCGGGAGCTGCCAATGAGCAGTTCTTC	CATQLAGAANEQFF
TRBV2	-	-	TRBJ1-1	TGTGCCAGCAGAAGGACAGAGAACACTGAAGCTTTCTTT	CASRRTENTEAFF
TRBV7-8	-	-	TRBJ1-5	TGTGCCAGCACCCAAAGGGGGGGTGGGTATAGCAATCAGCCCCAGCATTTT	CASTQRGGGYSNQPQHF
TRBV7-8	-	-	TRBJ1-4	TGTGCCAGCAGCCAACTTGCAACTAATGAAAAACTGTTTTTT	CASSQLATNEKLFF
TRBV27	-	-	TRBJ1-5	TGTGCCAGCAGTTTATCGCGGGAGCAGCCCCAGCATTTT	CASSLSREQPQHF
TRBV7-9	-	TRBD1	TRBJ1-4	TGTGCCAGCAGCTTAGACCCGGGACAGAATGAAAAACTGTTTTTT	CASSLDPGQNEKLFF
TRBV7-9	-	-	TRBJ1-4	TGTGCCAGCAGGTCTGCAACTAATGAAAAACTGTTTTTT	CASRSATNEKLFF
TRBV24-1	-	-	TRBJ1-2	TGTGCCACCAGTGATTTAAGGGACATGACCAACTATGGCTACACCTTC	CATSDLRDMTNYGYTF
TRBV7-2	-	-	TRBJ2-7	TGTGCCAGCAGCTCCCGTGGTGGTAGCGGAGTATACGAGCAGTACTTC	CASSSRGGSGVYEQYF
TRBV28	-	TRBD2	TRBJ2-2	TGTGCCAGCTGTAAGCAGCTGGCGGGAGGCGCGAACACCGGGGAGCTGTTTTTT	CASCKQLAGGANTGELFF
TRBV7-9	-	-	TRBJ2-1	TGTGCCGGGACAAGGGCGGGCAGCGATGAGCAGTTCTTC	CAGTRAGSDEQFF
TRBV7-6	-	-	TRBJ1-5	TGTGCCAGCAGCCTTCTCCCGGACAGAAATCAGCCCCAGCATTTT	CASSLLPDRNQPQHF
TRBV7-9	-	TRBD2	TRBJ2-5	TGTGCCAGCAGCTTACTAGCGGGGGCCATAGAGACCCAGTACTTC	CASSLLAGAIETQYF
TRBV29-1	-	-	TRBJ1-1	TGCAGCGCCGGCAAAGGGGAGAACACTGAAGCTTTCTTT	CSAGKGENTEAFF
TRBV4-3	-	-	TRBJ1-6	TGCGCCAGCAGCCAAGGGACGGGGAGCTCCTATAATTCACCCCTCCACTTT	CASSQGTGSSYNSPLHF
TRBV3-1/TRBV3-2	-	TRBD1	TRBJ2-5	TGTGCCAGCAGCCAGACACAGGGGAACCAAGAGACCCAGTACTTC	CASSQTQGNQETQYF
TRBV7-2	-	TRBD1	TRBJ1-1	TGTGCCAGCAGCCCGCGCCAGACAGGGACGAACACTGAAGCTTTCTTT	CASSPRQTGTNTEAFF
TRBV18	-	-	TRBJ2-5	TGTGCCAGCTCACCACCGAGCTTTGTAACAGGCCAAGAGACCCAGTACTTC	CASSPPSFVTGQETQYF
TRBV28	-	-	TRBJ2-5	TGTGCCAGCACCCAGGGGTACCAAGAGACCCAGTACTTC	CASTQGYQETQYF
TRBV5-5	-	-	TRBJ1-4	TGTGCCAGCACCATATCGCCAGGGCCCGCTACAACTAATGAAAAACTGTTTTTT	CASTISPGPATTNEKLFF
TRBV6-2/TRBV6-3	few	TRBD2	TRBJ2-1	TGTGCCAGCAGTTCCCTAGGGACTAGCGGCTCCTACAATGAGCAGTTCTTC	CASSSLGTSGSYNEQFF
TRBV3-1/TRBV3-2	few	-	TRBJ1-5	TGTGCCAGCAGCCAAGCATCAGGGACACAGCCCCAGCATTTT	CASSQASGTQPQHF
TRBV5-1	-	TRBD1	TRBJ2-2	TGCGCCAGCAGTCCTTCAAACAGGGGAAGTAGTACCGGGGAGCTGTTTTTT	CASSPSNRGSSTGELFF
TRBV19	-	TRBD1	TRBJ1-1	TGTGCCAGTAGTATTATCGGGACAGGGGATTTTGAAGCTTTCTTT	CASSIIGTGDFEAFF
TRBV7-9	-	-	TRBJ2-1	TGTGCCAGCAGCCCGGGAGCTGAGCAGTTCTTC	CASSPGAEQFF
TRBV30	-	TRBD1	TRBJ1-1	TGTGCCTGGAGTGTACAGGGGGCATCTGAAGCTTTCTTT	CAWSVQGASEAFF
TRBV6-6	-	TRBD1	TRBJ1-2	TGTGCCAGCAGCTTCGGACAGGGGAACTATGGCTACACCTTC	CASSFGQGNYGYTF
TRBV7-2	-	TRBD1	TRBJ2-7	TGTGCCAGCAGCTCTCGACAGGGATCCTACGAGCAGTACTTC	CASSSRQGSYEQYF
TRBV19	-	TRBD2	TRBJ2-3	TGTGCCAGTAGTCGCACTTCTAACGGGGGAAAAGCGGGAGTGCTGGATACGCAGTATTTT	CASSRTSNGGKAGVLDTQYF
TRBV11-2	-	TRBD2	TRBJ2-1	TGTGCCAGCAGCCCCATTAGGGGTAGCGGGGACTCCTACAATGAGCAGTTCTTC	CASSPIRGSGDSYNEQFF
TRBV30	-	-	TRBJ1-5	TGTGCCTGGAGTGTAGGGACACTTAGCAATCAGCCCCAGCATTTT	CAWSVGTLSNQPQHF